This paragraph reports one T cell receptor beta chain. These data originate in a study of blood T cell repertoires in COVID-19. Using immunoSEQ multiplex PCR, the repertoire was profiled, and TCRdb retains in-frame clones only, with some absent. The table records about 250,000 clones, around 86% of them present only once. The V segment lost 3 bases and the J segment 4 bases; nucleotides outside the gene matches: 10. CDR3 length equals 16 residues. CDR1 is SGHRS and CDR2 is YFSETQ in the germline V gene. Sequenced material: peripheral blood. The TCR sequence derives from a woman of 80 years or more with COVID-19, enrolled during active disease. V usage is TRBV5-1 and J usage is TRBJ1-2; 9 bases map to TRBD1. The CDR3 here is CASSSYPTGGGYGYTF. The DNA for the CDR3 is TGCGCCAGCAGCTCGTACCCTACAGGGGGCGGCTATGGCTACACCTTC.